One sample yielded the 16 T cell receptor beta chains listed below, sequenced in a study of blood T cell repertoires in COVID-19. Measured with immunoSEQ multiplex PCR; TCRdb has only the in-frame clones, and not every one. This table holds some 530,000 clones, roughly nine tenths found once. Input material: PBMCs or T cells enriched from blood (not recorded which). The source of these receptors is a woman aged 55-70 years who had recovered from COVID-19.

The chain joins TRBV13 to TRBJ2-2, with D perhaps TRBD2 (6 bases). The CDR3 sequence is 17 residues long. Germline assignment: CDR1 PRHDT and CDR2 FYEKMQ (reference sequence). With 1 base removed from V and 3 bases from J, the gap between germline ends came to 15 bases. The CDR3 reads CASSLDLWRGDTGELFF. CDR3 coding DNA: TGTGCCAGCAGCTTAGATCTCTGGAGGGGCGACACCGGGGAGCTGTTTTTT.

The J gene is TRBJ1-2, the V gene TRBV12-3 or TRBV12-4; D unclear. The V gene lost 6 bases and the J gene lost 7 bases, with 15 bases spanning the gap. The CDR3 is 13 residues long. This CDR3 is CASRYGGSAGYTF. CDR3 nucleotide sequence: TGTGCCAGCAGGTACGGCGGGAGCGCTGGCTACACCTTC.

The V and J genes are TRBV14 and TRBJ2-7, with D unclear. The V gene lost 0 bases and the J gene lost 3 bases, with 12 bases spanning the gap. Germline lookup yields CDR1 SGHDN and CDR2 FVKESK. The CDR3 runs to 15 residues. CDR3 residues: CASSQDGLIHYEQYF. The DNA of the CDR3 is TGTGCCAGCAGCCAAGATGGGCTAATCCACTACGAGCAGTACTTC.

This clone was detected a few times. V and J are TRBV5-1 and TRBJ2-3, with TRBD2 matching over 11 bases. V lost 0 bases to trimming and J lost 0 bases; unmatched junction nucleotides: 12. The CDR3 totals 20 residues. CDR1 and CDR2 from the germline V gene are SGHRS and YFSETQ. As DNA, the CDR3 is TGCGCCAGCAGCTTGGACCTACTAGCGGGGGCCGCCCCGAGCACAGATACGCAGTATTTT. Translating gives CASSLDLLAGAAPSTDTQYF.

The chain is built from TRBV14 and TRBJ2-1; 7 bases map to TRBD2. This CDR3 has 16 residues. V was clipped by 5 bases and J by 9 bases; unmatched bases: 16. The germline V gene encodes CDR1 SGHDN and CDR2 FVKESK. The CDR3: CASSEAGRAEAIEQFF. For the CDR3, the DNA is TGTGCCAGCAGCGAGGCAGGGAGGGCGGAGGCCATTGAGCAGTTCTTC. The full variable domain, rest sourced from reference TRBV14 and TRBJ2-1, is EAGVTQFPSHSVIEKGQTVTLRCDPISGHDNLYWYRRVMGKEIKFLLHFVKESKQDESGMPNNRFLAERTGGTYSTLKVQPAELEDSGVYFCASSEAGRAEAIEQFFGPGTRLTVL.

The chain carries TRBV3-1 (or the pseudogene TRBV3-2) and TRBJ1-2; 8 nucleotides line up with TRBD1. V was pared by 3 bases and J by 2 bases, with 2 bases of the junction left unmatched. This CDR3 comprises 14 residues. The germline gives CDR1 LGHDT, CDR2 YNNKEL (reference sequence). Here the CDR3 DNA reads TGTGCCAGCAGCCACAGGACAGGGAACTATGGCTACACCTTC. Translating gives CASSHRTGNYGYTF.

This CDR3 reads CASSQAGTSFEQFF. As DNA, the CDR3 is TGTGCCAGCAGCCAAGCCGGGACTAGCTTCGAGCAGTTCTTC. The rearrangement joins TRBV3-1 (or the pseudogene TRBV3-2) to TRBJ2-1, with 9 nucleotides matching TRBD2. Germline V gives CDR1 LGHDT, CDR2 YNNKEL (reference sequence). The CDR3 has 14 amino acids. Trimming at V came to 1 base and at J to 10 bases, leaving 5 bases not matched to a gene.

The chain carries TRBV9 and TRBJ1-5, with 8 bases that match TRBD1. This CDR3 is 16 amino acids long. J lost 6 bases, V lost 4 bases, and 12 bases had no gene match. CDR1 SGDLS and CDR2 YYNGEE come from the germline V gene. The CDR3 region has the DNA TGTGCCAGCAGCCCCCGGACAGGGAAAAGGGGTCAGCCCCAGCATTTT. Translated, it gives CASSPRTGKRGQPQHF.

This CDR3 is CASSLTPRGLAKLTGELFF. The CDR3 nucleotides are TGCGCCAGCAGCTTAACACCACGGGGACTAGCGAAATTAACCGGGGAGCTGTTTTTT. The chain links TRBV5-1 to TRBJ2-2; TRBD2 matches at 10 bases. This CDR3 spans 19 amino acids. The J segment lost 5 bases and the V segment lost 2 bases, leaving 15 bases of the junction unmatched. CDR1 and CDR2 from the germline V gene are SGHRS and YFSETQ. The full variable domain, its missing parts supplied by reference TRBV5-1 and TRBJ2-2, is KAGVTQTPRYLIKTRGQQVTLSCSPISGHRSVSWYQQTPGQGLQFLFEYFSETQRNKGNFPGRFSGRQFSNSRSEMNVSTLELGDSALYLCASSLTPRGLAKLTGELFFGEGSRLTVL.

With respect to this clone: Different DNA sequences within this sample yield the same CDR3. The J gene is TRBJ1-5, the V gene TRBV7-9, with TRBD1 matching over 9 bases. The CDR3 loop spans 15 amino acids. Trimming removed 1 base from V and 2 bases from J; junction bases left unmatched: 0. Looked up from germline, CDR1 is SEHNR and CDR2 is FQNEAQ (reference sequence). The CDR3 DNA is TGTGCCAGCAGCTTAGGGACAGGGGGCAATCAGCCCCAGCATTTT. The encoded protein is CASSLGTGGNQPQHF.

This clone was detected only once. V usage is TRBV5-1 and J usage is TRBJ2-1; TRBD2 is a possible D gene (5 bases). The CDR3 has 16 amino acids. V dropped 4 bases and J dropped 5 bases, with 19 bases sitting between them. Germline CDR1 is SGHRS and CDR2 is YFSETQ. For the CDR3, the DNA is TGCGCCAGCAGCGGGCCGGGAAAACTACGGGACAATGAGCAGTTCTTC. This translates into CASSGPGKLRDNEQFF.

The J gene is TRBJ1-3, the V gene TRBV3-1 (or the pseudogene TRBV3-2); D remains unclear. Germline V CDR1 and CDR2: LGHDT, YNNKEL (reference sequence). The CDR3 is made up of 14 amino acids. V lost 4 bases and J 1 base, leaving 8 bases between the germline ends. CDR3 nucleotides: TGTGCCAGCAGCCTTACAGTTTCTGGAAACACCATATATTTT. This gives the protein CASSLTVSGNTIYF.

The sample holds one count of this clone. Other DNA sequences of this sample code for an identical CDR3. J is TRBJ2-7 and V is TRBV2; D is perhaps TRBD2 (5 bases). Germline V lookup: CDR1 SNHLY, CDR2 FYNNEI. V shed 7 bases and J shed 0 bases, with 7 bases lying between them. This CDR3 region has 12 residues. The CDR3, as DNA: TGTGCCAGCACTCGGGACTCCTACGAGCAGTACGTC. Encoded protein: CASTRDSYEQYV.

The V and J genes are TRBV5-1 and TRBJ1-3, with 7 bases that match TRBD1. Germline V lookup: CDR1 SGHRS, CDR2 YFSETQ. J was trimmed by 2 bases and V by 0 bases; bases with no gene match: 5. CDR3 length equals 16 residues. The CDR3 loop is CASSLGQGNPGNTIYF. CDR3 bases: TGCGCCAGCAGCTTGGGACAGGGAAATCCTGGAAACACCATATATTTT.

The chain combines TRBV28 with TRBJ1-3, with TRBD1 identical over 9 bases. Looked up from germline, CDR1 is MDHEN and CDR2 is SYDVKM. This CDR3 is 15 amino acids long. J lost 0 bases, V lost 3 bases, and 0 bases had no gene match. The CDR3 nucleotides read TGTGCCAGCAGTTTGACAGGGGGCTCTGGAAACACCATATATTTT. Translated: CASSLTGGSGNTIYF.

This clone was detected once. V usage is TRBV19 and J usage is TRBJ2-2, with TRBD1 as a possible D gene (6 bases). V dropped 9 bases and J dropped 4 bases, with 18 bases sitting between them. In germline, CDR1 is LNHDA, CDR2 SQIVND (reference sequence). The CDR3 is 15 residues long. CDR3 in amino acids: CASRDTGILTGELFF. The CDR3 DNA sequence: TGTGCCAGCCGGGACACCGGAATACTCACCGGGGAGCTGTTTTTT.